The 6 T cell receptor beta chains below were found in one sample sequenced in a study of cytomegalovirus exposure and HLA in healthy donors. The PCR ran on 60 Vbeta and 13 Jbeta primers. Assay: immunoSEQ multiplex PCR; the TCRdb copy retains only in-frame clones and omits some. In the table there are about 120,000 clones, around 80% of which are singletons. Sequenced sample: PBMCs. The receptor source for this set is a man under 40 in good health and CMV-seronegative.

The chain employs TRBV6-6 and TRBJ2-7, with D possibly TRBD2 on 5 matching bases. V was shortened by 3 bases and J by 3 bases, with 15 bases between the two germline ends. CDR1 is MNHNY and CDR2 is SVGAGI in the germline V gene (reference sequence). The CDR3 consists of 15 residues. CDR3 residues: CASSYETSEGYEQYF. CDR3 nucleotides: TGTGCCAGCAGTTATGAAACGTCCGAGGGCTACGAGCAGTACTTC.

A single count supports this clone. J is TRBJ2-3 and V is TRBV19, with TRBD2 identical over 12 bases. Germline V gives CDR1 LNHDA, CDR2 SQIVND (reference sequence). The ends lost 1 base at V and 2 bases at J; junction bases unmatched: 1. CDR3 length: 16 residues. CDR3 sequence: CASSIGTSGATDTQYF. The CDR3 DNA reads as TGTGCCAGTAGTATAGGGACTAGCGGGGCCACAGATACGCAGTATTTT.

The genes are TRBV6-1 and TRBJ2-7; 7 bases are a match to TRBD1. The CDR3 is 13 residues long. The germline CDR1 and CDR2 sequences are MNHNS and SASEGT. The J segment lost 5 bases and the V segment lost 6 bases, leaving 7 bases of the junction unmatched. This CDR3 reads CASRQQGSDEQYF. In nucleotides, the CDR3 is TGTGCCAGCAGGCAACAGGGGTCGGACGAGCAGTACTTC.

The gene calls are TRBV6-5 and TRBJ1-1; no clear D gene. This CDR3 spans 13 amino acids. The ends were cut back, 2 bases at V and 3 bases at J, with 7 bases in the middle. Germline CDR1 is MNHEY and CDR2 is SVGAGI. The CDR3 loop reads CASSYRQDTEAFF. CDR3 coding DNA: TGTGCCAGCAGTTACAGACAAGACACTGAAGCTTTCTTT.

The CDR3 nucleotides are TGTGCCAGTAGTATAGAGGAGGGCTACGAGCAGTACTTC. Amino acid sequence: CASSIEEGYEQYF. This chain links TRBV19 with TRBJ2-7; tentatively, D is TRBD2 (6 bases). CDR1 LNHDA and CDR2 SQIVND come from the germline V gene (reference sequence). The length of the CDR3 is 13 residues. Trimming shortened V by 0 bases and J by 3 bases, and 6 bases separated the two germline ends.

The chain has TRBV11-2 and TRBJ2-3; 8 nucleotides line up with TRBD2. CDR3 length: 18 amino acids. Germline assignment: CDR1 SGHAT and CDR2 FQNNGV. V trimming: 4 bases; J trimming: 1 base; junction bases outside the gene matches: 13. The CDR3 here is CASSSPGGSFRGTDTQYF. CDR3 bases: TGTGCCAGCAGCTCCCCGGGAGGGAGCTTTAGGGGCACAGATACGCAGTATTTT.